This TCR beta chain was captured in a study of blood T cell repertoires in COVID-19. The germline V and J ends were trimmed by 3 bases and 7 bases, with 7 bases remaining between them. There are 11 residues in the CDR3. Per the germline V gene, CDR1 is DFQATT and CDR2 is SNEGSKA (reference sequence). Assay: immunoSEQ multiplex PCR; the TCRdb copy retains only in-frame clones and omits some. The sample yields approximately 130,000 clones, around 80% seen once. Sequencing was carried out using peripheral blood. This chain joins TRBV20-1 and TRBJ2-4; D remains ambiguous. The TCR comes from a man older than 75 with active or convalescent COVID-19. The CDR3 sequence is CSASTGNIQYF. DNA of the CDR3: TGCAGTGCTAGTACCGGGAACATTCAGTACTTC.